These 29 T cell receptor beta chains were sequenced from one sample in a study of patients and donors after allogeneic stem cell transplantation. MiXCR was run by TCRdb on the RT-PCR reads, yielding one entry per CDR3 protein. The top ten clones hold around 7.9% of a sample with approximately 430,000 distinct CDR3 sequences, around 16% of them seen once. The sample taken for sequencing was blood, either unsorted or a sorted T cell fraction (not recorded which). The source is a human donor who was either an allogeneic HSCT recipient or a stem cell or donor lymphocyte infusion donor (not recorded which). It is not recorded whose cells these are; they may come from a transplant donor.

This clonotype was found many times. This chain links TRBV7-9 with TRBJ1-5; D is uncertain. The CDR3 covers 14 residues. Germline V lookup: CDR1 SEHNR, CDR2 FQNEAQ (reference sequence). Trimming shortened V by 3 bases and J by 2 bases, and 8 bases separated the two germline ends. In DNA, the CDR3 is TGTGCCAGCAGCTTGTCTAGTGGCAATCAGCCCCAGCATTTT. This encodes CASSLSSGNQPQHF.

This clonotype was detected only a few times. The rearrangement joins TRBV7-9 to TRBJ2-7; D not certain. This CDR3 has 14 amino acids. With 2 bases removed from V and 6 bases from J, the gap between germline ends came to 14 bases. Germline V gene data show CDR1 as SEHNR and CDR2 as FQNEAQ (reference sequence). The CDR3 sequence: CASSLSSQGIEQYF. CDR3 DNA: TGTGCCAGCAGCTTATCGAGTCAAGGGATCGAGCAGTACTTC.

This clonotype was seen repeatedly, ten times or more. The V gene is TRBV12-3 or TRBV12-4, the J gene TRBJ2-5; D is perhaps TRBD2 (5 bases). This CDR3 has 13 amino acids. V was shortened by 5 bases and J by 4 bases, with 11 bases between the two germline ends. CDR3 DNA sequence: TGTGCCAGCAGTCTAAGGACTGGAGAGACCCAGTACTTC. The encoded protein is CASSLRTGETQYF.

This clonotype was recorded a few times. Written as DNA, the CDR3 is TGTGCCAGCAGCGCGAACAGGGGACGAGGCAATCAGCCCCAGCATTTT. This translates into CASSANRGRGNQPQHF. The rearrangement links TRBV13 to TRBJ1-5; 7 bases are shared with TRBD1. Trimming took 5 bases from V and 2 from J; bases not matched to a gene: 9. Germline V lookup: CDR1 PRHDT, CDR2 FYEKMQ (reference sequence). The CDR3 is 16 residues long.

The CDR3 DNA reads as TGTGCCACCAACGGCCAGACAGGGCCCGGGCAGCCCCAGCATTTT. It codes for CATNGQTGPGQPQHF. The chain has TRBV2 and TRBJ1-5; 7 nucleotides match TRBD1. This CDR3 has 15 amino acids. Trimming removed 10 bases from V and 7 bases from J; junction bases left unmatched: 16. The germline CDR1 and CDR2 sequences are SNHLY and FYNNEI.

This clonotype occurred a few times. The chain recombines TRBV20-1 with TRBJ1-5; TRBD1 matches at 7 bases. Trimming cost V 7 bases and J 5 bases; bases outside gene matches: 8. Per germline, CDR1 DFQATT and CDR2 SNEGSKA (reference sequence). The CDR3 consists of 13 residues. This CDR3 reads CSGDSLLDQPQHF. In nucleotides, the CDR3 is TGCAGTGGGGACAGTCTACTCGATCAGCCCCAGCATTTT.

This CDR3 is CASSPLGPYSYNEQFF. CDR3 in DNA: TGTGCCAGCAGCCCCCTGGGACCTTACTCCTACAATGAGCAGTTCTTC. The chain combines TRBV9 with TRBJ2-1; D may match TRBD1 or TRBD2 (5 bases each). This CDR3 comprises 16 residues. Germline V gives CDR1 SGDLS, CDR2 YYNGEE. Trimming pared 4 bases from V and 0 bases from J, leaving 14 bases between.

The chain recombines TRBV5-6 with TRBJ1-2, with no clear D. Germline CDR1 and CDR2: SGHDT and YYEEEE. This CDR3 spans 15 amino acids. The V end was cut by 0 bases, the J end by 4 bases, with 13 bases between. CDR3 region: CASSLERATLYGYTF. The CDR3 nucleotides read TGTGCCAGCAGCTTGGAAAGGGCTACCCTCTATGGCTACACCTTC.

The chain is built from TRBV19 and TRBJ2-1, with D possibly being TRBD2 (6 bases). Germline V lookup: CDR1 LNHDA, CDR2 SQIVND (reference sequence). The CDR3 has 16 residues. Between the trimmed V and J ends, which lost 1 base and 2 bases, there was a span of 12 bases. DNA of the CDR3: TGTGCCAGTAGTATAGGCGTAGCGGCTCCCTACAATGAGCAGTTCTTC. Amino acids: CASSIGVAAPYNEQFF.

The chain is built from TRBV5-6 and TRBJ2-4, with D tentatively TRBD1 (5 bases). Germline V gene lookup returns CDR1 SGHDT and CDR2 YYEEEE. CDR3 size: 16 residues. Trimming took off 6 bases at V and 7 bases at J, with 23 bases between the two ends. For the CDR3, the DNA is TGTGCCAGCACCTTACAAAGGGCAGGGCGCGAGAACATTCAGTACTTC. Its protein product is CASTLQRAGRENIQYF.

This clonotype was observed many times. The chain employs TRBV2 and TRBJ2-1, with D maybe TRBD1 (6 bases). Between the trimmed V and J ends, which lost 6 bases and 10 bases, there was a span of 10 bases. The CDR3 totals 11 residues. Germline lookup yields CDR1 SNHLY and CDR2 FYNNEI. The CDR3 sequence: CASSWGPEQFF. The CDR3 coding sequence is TGTGCCAGCAGCTGGGGGCCGGAGCAGTTCTTC.

The chain couples TRBV4-2 to TRBJ1-4, with 10 bases that match TRBD1. This CDR3 contains 15 residues. Germline CDR1 is LGHNA and CDR2 is YNFKEQ. The V and J ends lost 2 bases and 7 bases, in that order; junction bases with no gene match: 4. CDR3 bases: TGTGCCAGCAGCCAAATAAGGACAGGGGGTGAAAAACTGTTTTTT. It codes for CASSQIRTGGEKLFF.

Regarding this clonotype: One junction end does not reproduce the germline sequence, and a read error may be involved. The chain combines TRBV24-1 with TRBJ2-1; no definite D call. The CDR3 sequence is 12 residues long. Per the germline V gene, CDR1 is KGHDR and CDR2 is SFDVKD. CDR3 bases: TGTGCCACCAGTGATGAGAGGTCCCGGCTACTCTTC. Translating gives CATSDERSRLLF.

This clonotype has only a few counts. The CDR3 nucleotides are TGTGCCAGCAGACGACAGGGTAGCGGTTCACCCCTCCACTTT. Its translation is CASRRQGSGSPLHF. The chain uses TRBV12-3 or TRBV12-4 and TRBJ1-6; 7 bases are shared with TRBD1. This CDR3 is 14 amino acids long. With 6 bases clipped from V and 9 bases from J, the junction kept 8 bases outside the gene matches.

This clonotype was seen only a few times. This sequence joins TRBV6-5 and TRBJ2-1; 10 nucleotides agree with TRBD2. This CDR3 comprises 14 residues. Germline loops: CDR1 MNHEY, CDR2 SVGAGI. V was clipped by 4 bases and J by 7 bases; unmatched bases: 4. The CDR3 nucleotides read TGTGCCAGCAGTTTGGGACTAGCGAGGAATGAGCAGTTCTTC. Encoded protein: CASSLGLARNEQFF.

This clonotype was seen more than once but under ten times. The gene calls are TRBV27 and TRBJ1-4; TRBD1 agrees at 7 bases. From germline, CDR1 is MNHEY and CDR2 SMNVEV (reference sequence). V lost 5 bases and J lost 2; bases outside the gene matches: 8. The CDR3 extends over 16 amino acids. Here the CDR3 reads CASSHRQGRTNEKLFF. The CDR3 DNA reads TGTGCCAGCAGTCACCGACAGGGAAGGACTAATGAAAAACTGTTTTTT.

The CDR3: CASSLYRTGSETQYF. Written as DNA, the CDR3 is TGTGCCAGCAGCTTATATCGGACAGGGTCCGAGACCCAGTACTTC. The chain links TRBV7-8 to TRBJ2-5; 8 bases align to TRBD1. Trimming cost V 2 bases and J 5 bases; bases outside gene matches: 7. Germline V gene lookup returns CDR1 SGHVS and CDR2 FQNEAQ. The CDR3 length is 15 residues.

This clonotype was detected only once. The chain links TRBV19 to TRBJ1-1; the D is unclear. CDR3 length: 13 residues. Trimming shortened V by 4 bases and J by 5 bases, and 11 bases separated the two germline ends. The V gene's germline CDR1 is LNHDA and CDR2 SQIVND (reference sequence). CDR3 DNA sequence: TGTGCCAGTAGTACGAGCCGGCGGACTGAAGCTTTCTTT. Translation: CASSTSRRTEAFF.

This clonotype was recorded at least ten times. The chain recombines TRBV5-5 with TRBJ2-7; TRBD1 matches 7 bases. In germline, CDR1 is SGHKS, CDR2 YYEKEE (reference sequence). This CDR3 has 14 residues. With V trimmed by 2 bases and J by 3 bases, 5 bases remained unmatched. Here the CDR3 reads CASSLGTANYEQYF. CDR3 DNA: TGTGCCAGCAGCTTAGGGACAGCTAACTACGAGCAGTACTTC.

The V and J genes are TRBV2 and TRBJ2-7, with a possible D match to TRBD2 (7 bases). Germline V gives CDR1 SNHLY, CDR2 FYNNEI. Trimming shortened V by 6 bases and J by 0 bases, and 15 bases separated the two germline ends. This CDR3 is 15 amino acids long. The CDR3 DNA follows: TGTGCCAGCAGGGCGGACGGGGGGCTCTCCTACGAGCAGTACTTC. The encoded protein is CASRADGGLSYEQYF.

The V and J genes are TRBV6-5 and TRBJ2-4; a possible D gene is TRBD1 (5 bases). The V and J ends lost 7 bases and 7 bases respectively, with 8 bases between them. The CDR3 is 11 amino acids. From germline, CDR1 is MNHEY and CDR2 SVGAGI. CDR3 protein: CASIRGNIQYF. The CDR3 bases are TGTGCCAGCATAAGGGGTAACATTCAGTACTTC.

There are many counts of this clonotype. The chain couples TRBV7-8 to TRBJ2-7; 10 bases match TRBD2. V lost 6 bases, J lost 7 bases, and 18 bases stayed unmatched. CDR1 SGHVS and CDR2 FQNEAQ come from the germline V gene. There are 17 residues in the CDR3. The CDR3 DNA is TGTGCCAGCAGAATCGGGACTAGCGTATCAGGTGTGGGGGAGCAGTACTTC. Encoded protein: CASRIGTSVSGVGEQYF. The variable domain in full, completed from reference TRBV7-8 and TRBJ2-7, reads GAGVSQSPRYKVAKRGQDVALRCDPISGHVSLFWYQQALGQGPEFLTYFQNEAQLDKSGLPSDRFFAERPEGSVSTLKIQRTQQEDSAVYLCASRIGTSVSGVGEQYFGPGTRLTVT.

Details on this clonotype: This may be a read error: a much more frequent sequence differs by one nucleotide. Here the CDR3 DNA reads TGTGCCAGCAGCCTGATGCCCTACAAGCAGTACTTC. It yields the protein CASSLMPYKQYF. The chain uses TRBV12-3 or TRBV12-4 and TRBJ2-7; D remains unclear. This CDR3 contains 12 residues.

This clonotype was observed a handful of times. This CDR3 is CSAATGGLYEQYF. CDR3 coding DNA: TGCAGTGCCGCGACAGGGGGACTGTACGAGCAGTACTTC. The chain has TRBV20-1 and TRBJ2-7; TRBD1 matches at 9 bases. The CDR3 extends over 13 amino acids. Unmatched junction bases numbered 7, after V lost 6 bases and J lost 4 bases. Germline assignment: CDR1 DFQATT and CDR2 SNEGSKA (reference sequence).

V usage is TRBV4-3 and J usage is TRBJ1-4; unclear D gene. V was clipped by 0 bases and J by 6 bases, with 11 bases between them. CDR3 size: 15 residues. The V gene's germline CDR1 is LGHNA and CDR2 YSLEER. CDR3 DNA sequence: TGCGCCAGCAGCCAAGATAGGAGAATTTATGAAAAACTGTTTTTT. It encodes CASSQDRRIYEKLFF.

This clonotype was picked up a small number of times. The chain joins TRBV11-2 to TRBJ1-4; the D gene is possibly TRBD1 (5 bases). The V end lost 9 bases, the J end lost 0 bases, and 26 bases lay between the germline ends. Germline V gene lookup returns CDR1 SGHAT and CDR2 FQNNGV. CDR3 size: 19 residues. As DNA, the CDR3 is TGTGCCAGGGCGGGGTTAGGGGTTGGGCCGGAGGCAACTAATGAAAAACTGTTTTTT. Translation gives CARAGLGVGPEATNEKLFF.

The chain carries TRBV12-3 or TRBV12-4 and TRBJ2-2; maybe TRBD1 (5 bases). The V end was cut by 10 bases, the J end by 7 bases, with 10 bases between. The CDR3 is made up of 11 amino acids. CDR3 residues: CAMGQLGELFF. The CDR3 DNA is TGTGCCATGGGGCAGCTCGGGGAGCTGTTTTTT.

This clonotype was observed a few times. The rearrangement links TRBV9 to TRBJ2-5; D gene ambiguous. There are 15 residues in the CDR3. Germline lookup yields CDR1 SGDLS and CDR2 YYNGEE. Trimming shortened V by 3 bases and J by 4 bases, and 16 bases separated the two germline ends. The CDR3 sequence: CASSALPVWAETQYF. The CDR3 coding sequence is TGTGCCAGCAGCGCCCTTCCTGTCTGGGCAGAGACCCAGTACTTC.

This clonotype was counted only a few times. This sequence joins TRBV6-1 and TRBJ2-1; D might be TRBD1 or TRBD2, each matching 5 bases. CDR1 and CDR2 from the germline V gene are MNHNS and SASEGT. This CDR3 is built from 16 residues. Trimming shortened V by 8 bases and J by 0 bases, and 17 bases separated the two germline ends. This CDR3 reads CASPDFPRDSYNEQFF. The CDR3 region has the DNA TGTGCCAGCCCGGACTTTCCCAGGGACTCCTACAATGAGCAGTTCTTC.